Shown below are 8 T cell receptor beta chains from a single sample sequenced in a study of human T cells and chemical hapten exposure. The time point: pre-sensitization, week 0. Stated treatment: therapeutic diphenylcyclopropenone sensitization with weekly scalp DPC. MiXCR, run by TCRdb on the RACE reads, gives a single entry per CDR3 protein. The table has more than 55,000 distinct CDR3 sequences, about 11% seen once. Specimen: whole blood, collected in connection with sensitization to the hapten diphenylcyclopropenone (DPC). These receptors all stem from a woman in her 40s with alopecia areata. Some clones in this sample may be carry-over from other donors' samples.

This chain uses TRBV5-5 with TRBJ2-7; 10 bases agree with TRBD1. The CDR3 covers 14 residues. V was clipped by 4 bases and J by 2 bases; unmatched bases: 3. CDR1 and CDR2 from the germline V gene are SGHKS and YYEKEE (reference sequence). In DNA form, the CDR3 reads TGTGCCAGCAGCCCGACAGGGGGCCCCTACGAGCAGTACTTC. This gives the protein CASSPTGGPYEQYF.

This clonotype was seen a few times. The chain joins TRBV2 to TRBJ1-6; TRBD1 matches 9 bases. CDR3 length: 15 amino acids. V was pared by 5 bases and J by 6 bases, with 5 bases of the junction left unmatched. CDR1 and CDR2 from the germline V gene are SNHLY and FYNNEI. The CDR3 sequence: CASSRDRGFNSPLHF. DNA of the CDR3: TGTGCCAGCAGTCGAGACAGGGGGTTTAATTCACCCCTCCACTTT. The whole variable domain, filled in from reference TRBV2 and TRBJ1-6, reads EPEVTQTPSHQVTQMGQEVILRCVPISNHLYFYWYRQILGQKVEFLVSFYNNEISEKSEIFDDQFSVERPDGSNFTLKIRSTKLEDSAMYFCASSRDRGFNSPLHFGNGTRLTVT.

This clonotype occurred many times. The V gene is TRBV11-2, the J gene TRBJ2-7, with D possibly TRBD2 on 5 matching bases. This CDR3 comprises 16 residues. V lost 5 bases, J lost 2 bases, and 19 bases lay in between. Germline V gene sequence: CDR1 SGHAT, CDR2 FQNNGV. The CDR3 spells CASSPPGSFSPYEQYF. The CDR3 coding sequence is TGTGCCAGCAGCCCCCCGGGGAGTTTCAGCCCCTACGAGCAGTACTTC.

CDR3: CASSLGQGSTDTQYF. CDR3 DNA: TGTGCCAGCAGCTTGGGACAGGGGAGCACAGATACGCAGTATTTT. J is TRBJ2-3 and V is TRBV7-9; 10 bases map to TRBD1. Trimming at V came to 3 bases and at J to 0 bases, leaving 0 bases not matched to a gene. The CDR3 is 15 residues long. Germline CDR1 and CDR2: SEHNR and FQNEAQ (reference sequence).

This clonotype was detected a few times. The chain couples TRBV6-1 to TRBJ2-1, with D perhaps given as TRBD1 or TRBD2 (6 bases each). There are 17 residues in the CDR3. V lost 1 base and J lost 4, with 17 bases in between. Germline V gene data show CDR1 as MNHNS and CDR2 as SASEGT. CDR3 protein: CASSEVPPGAPYNEQFF. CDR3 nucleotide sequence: TGTGCCAGCAGTGAAGTACCCCCGGGGGCCCCATACAATGAGCAGTTCTTC.

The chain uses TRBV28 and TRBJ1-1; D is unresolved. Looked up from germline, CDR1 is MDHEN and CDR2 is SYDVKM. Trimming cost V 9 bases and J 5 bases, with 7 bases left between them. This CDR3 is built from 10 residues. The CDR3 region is CASRRTEAFF. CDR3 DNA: TGTGCCAGTAGGCGGACTGAAGCTTTCTTT.

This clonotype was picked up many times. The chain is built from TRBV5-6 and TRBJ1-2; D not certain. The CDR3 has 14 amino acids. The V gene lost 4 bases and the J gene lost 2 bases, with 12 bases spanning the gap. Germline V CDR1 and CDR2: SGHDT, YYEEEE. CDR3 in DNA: TGTGCCAGCAGCCTAAGACACGAGAACTATGGCTACACCTTC. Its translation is CASSLRHENYGYTF.

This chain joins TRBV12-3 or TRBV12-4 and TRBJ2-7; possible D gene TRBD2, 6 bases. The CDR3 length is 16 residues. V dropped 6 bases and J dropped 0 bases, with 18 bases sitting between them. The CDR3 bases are TGTGCCAGCAGCCCCCTTGGGACTGTTCCCTCCTACGAGCAGTACTTC. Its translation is CASSPLGTVPSYEQYF.